The rows below give T cell receptor beta chains drawn from one sample of a study of T cells in Graves' hyperthyroidism and ophthalmopathy. One entry per CDR3 protein results from TCRdb running MiXCR on the multiplex PCR reads. The sample yields 450,000 to 700,000 distinct CDR3 sequences, 35% to 55% seen once. Sequences were obtained from peripheral blood or thyroid tissue (not recorded which). The receptors originated from an adult woman with Graves' disease, either hyperthyroidism or ophthalmopathy (not recorded which). Both conserved end residues are part of each CDR3. A D gene is named only where the DNA matches it firmly. The listing skips clone size in some rows; elsewhere it reads once, few, many or a size class.

clone_size j_call d_call cdr3_length v_call cdr3_nt cdr3_aa
- TRBJ1-2 TRBD1 15 TRBV7-9 TGTGCCAGCAGCGTAGGACAGGGACCCAACTATGGCTACACCTTC CASSVGQGPNYGYTF
few TRBJ1-1 - 13 TRBV11-1 TGTGCCAGCAGCGTGGGGCAGTTAACTGAAGCTTTCTTT CASSVGQLTEAFF
- TRBJ1-2 - 16 TRBV11-2 TGTGCCAGCAGCCCAGTGGCGGGAGGGGAGAACTATGGCTACACCTTC CASSPVAGGENYGYTF
- TRBJ1-2 TRBD1 12 TRBV29-1 TGCAGCGCCGTGACAGGGTGGGATGGCTACACCTTC CSAVTGWDGYTF
- TRBJ2-6 - 14 TRBV20-1 TGCAGTGTACAAACAGGCTCTGGGGCCAACGTCCTGACTTTC CSVQTGSGANVLTF
few TRBJ1-2 - 11 TRBV29-1 TGCAGCGTGTTATACTCGGGATGCTACACCTTC CSVLYSGCYTF
- TRBJ2-6 - 12 TRBV10-3 TGTGCCATCAGTACAGGAGCCTACACTGAAGCTTTC CAISTGAYTEAF
- TRBJ2-7 - 12 TRBV7-3 TGTGCCAGCAGCTCCCGGGACCTTCAGCAGTACTTC CASSSRDLQQYF
- TRBJ2-5 - 16 TRBV20-1 TGCAGTGCTAGTTTCCCGACAGGGGAGGGGGAAGAGACCCAGTACTTC CSASFPTGEGEETQYF
- TRBJ1-6 TRBD1 16 TRBV6-1 TGTGCCAGCAGCGCCACCGGGACAGGGTTGGATTCACCCCTCCACTTT CASSATGTGLDSPLHF
- TRBJ2-2 TRBD2 16 TRBV25-1 TGTGCCAGCAGTGAACGACTAGCGGGCAACACCGGGGAGCTGTTTTTT CASSERLAGNTGELFF